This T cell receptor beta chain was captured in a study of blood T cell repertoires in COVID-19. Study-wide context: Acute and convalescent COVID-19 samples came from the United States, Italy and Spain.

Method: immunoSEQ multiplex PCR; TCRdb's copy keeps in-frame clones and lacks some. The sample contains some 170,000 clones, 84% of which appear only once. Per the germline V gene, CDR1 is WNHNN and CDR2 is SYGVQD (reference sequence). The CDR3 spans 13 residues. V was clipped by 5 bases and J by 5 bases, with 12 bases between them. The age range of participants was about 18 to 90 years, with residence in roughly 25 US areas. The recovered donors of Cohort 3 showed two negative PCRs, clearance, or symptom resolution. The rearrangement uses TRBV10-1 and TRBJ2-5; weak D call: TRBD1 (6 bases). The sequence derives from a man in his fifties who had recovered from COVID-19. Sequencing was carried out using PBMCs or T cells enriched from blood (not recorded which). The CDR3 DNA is TGCGCCAGCAGTATGACAGGCGGGGAGACCCAGTACTTC. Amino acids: CASSMTGGETQYF.